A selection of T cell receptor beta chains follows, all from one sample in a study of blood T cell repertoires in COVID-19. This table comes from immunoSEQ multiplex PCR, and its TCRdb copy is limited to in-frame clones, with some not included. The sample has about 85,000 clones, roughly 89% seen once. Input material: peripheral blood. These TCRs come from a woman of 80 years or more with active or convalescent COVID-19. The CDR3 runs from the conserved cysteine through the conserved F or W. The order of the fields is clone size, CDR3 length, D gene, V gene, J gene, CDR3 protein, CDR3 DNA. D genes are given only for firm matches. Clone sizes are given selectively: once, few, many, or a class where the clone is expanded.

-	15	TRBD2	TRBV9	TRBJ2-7	CASSVEGAGGNEQYF	TGTGCCAGCAGCGTAGAAGGAGCGGGAGGAAACGAGCAGTACTTC
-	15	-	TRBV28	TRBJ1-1	CASSPPTGYGTEAFF	TGTGCCAGCAGTCCACCCACAGGGTATGGGACTGAAGCTTTCTTT
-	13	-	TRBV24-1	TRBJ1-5	CATSGYREGPQHF	TGTGCCACCAGCGGCTACAGGGAGGGGCCCCAGCATTTT
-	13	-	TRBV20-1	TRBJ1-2	CSASGQGDYGYTF	TGCAGTGCTAGTGGGCAGGGTGACTATGGCTACACCTTC
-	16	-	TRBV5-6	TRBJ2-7	CASSLVLRGTEYEQYF	TGTGCCAGCAGCTTGGTATTGCGGGGAACTGAGTACGAGCAGTACTTC
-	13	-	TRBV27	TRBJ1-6	CASRDSFYSPLHF	TGTGCCAGCAGGGACTCCTTTTATTCACCCCTCCACTTT
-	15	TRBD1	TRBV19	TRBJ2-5	CASSTGTGGSETQYF	TGTGCCAGTAGTACCGGGACAGGGGGCTCGGAGACCCAGTACTTC
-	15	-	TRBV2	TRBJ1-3	CASRREGTVGNTIYF	TGTGCCAGCAGGCGGGAGGGAACTGTTGGAAACACCATATATTTT
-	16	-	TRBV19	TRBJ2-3	CASSITPRGSTDTQYF	TGTGCCAGTAGTATAACCCCCCGCGGGAGCACAGATACGCAGTATTTT
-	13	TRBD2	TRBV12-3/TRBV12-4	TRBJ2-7	CASSRGSSYEQYF	TGTGCCAGCAGTCGCGGGAGCTCCTACGAGCAGTACTTC
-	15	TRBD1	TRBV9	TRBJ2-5	CASSSTGTGAETQYF	TGTGCCAGCAGCTCCACCGGGACAGGGGCAGAGACCCAGTACTTC
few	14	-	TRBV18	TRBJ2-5	CASSRYRDQETQYF	TGTGCCAGCTCCCGTTACCGGGACCAAGAGACCCAGTACTTC
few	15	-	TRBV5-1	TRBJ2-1	CASSSRLAGDLPRFF	TGCGCCAGCAGTTCGAGGCTGGCAGGGGATCTCCCACGGTTCTTC
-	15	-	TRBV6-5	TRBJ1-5	CASSKTGFSNQPQHF	TGTGCCAGCAGCAAAACAGGGTTCAGCAATCAGCCCCAGCATTTT
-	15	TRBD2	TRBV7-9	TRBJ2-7	CASSLLAGRTYEQYF	TGTGCCAGCAGCTTATTAGCGGGTAGAACCTACGAGCAGTACTTC
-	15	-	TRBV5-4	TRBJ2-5	CASSLEGDYNRFQYF	TGTGCCAGCAGTCTGGAGGGGGACTACAACCGCTTTCAGTACTTC
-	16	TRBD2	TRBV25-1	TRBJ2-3	CASSGVGAGVVATQYF	TGTGCCAGCAGCGGAGTAGGGGCGGGAGTAGTTGCTACGCAGTATTTT
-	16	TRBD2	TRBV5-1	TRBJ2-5	CASSLTTSGVQETQYF	TGCGCCAGCAGCTTGACGACTAGCGGGGTGCAAGAGACCCAGTACTTC
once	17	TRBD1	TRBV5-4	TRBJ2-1	CASSRKTGGSSHNEQFF	TGTGCCAGCAGCCGAAAAACAGGGGGCTCATCACACAATGAGCAGTTCTTC
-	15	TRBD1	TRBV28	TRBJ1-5	CASIFGGGGNQPQHF	TGTGCCAGCATCTTCGGAGGGGGCGGCAATCAGCCCCAGCATTTT
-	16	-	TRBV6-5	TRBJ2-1	CASSYSRGYSGTEQFF	TGTGCCAGCAGTTACTCTCGGGGGTATAGTGGAACTGAGCAGTTCTTC
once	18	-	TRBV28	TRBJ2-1	CASSLFAWRTQMYNEQFF	TGTGCCAGCAGTTTATTCGCTTGGAGAACCCAGATGTACAATGAGCAGTTCTTC
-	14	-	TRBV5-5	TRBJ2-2	CASSLGSFTGELFF	TGTGCCAGCAGCCTCGGGTCTTTCACCGGGGAGCTGTTTTTT